This TCR beta chain appears in the sequencing data of a study of shared clonotypes between healthy human individuals. An even split of each subset's genomic DNA across several immunoSEQ plates was performed. Assay: immunoSEQ multiplex PCR; the TCRdb copy retains only in-frame clones and omits some. The sample has some 2,400,000 clones; 90% to 97% are singletons. Germline-derived CDR1 and CDR2 are MNHNS and SASEGT. Trimming removed 0 bases from V and 5 bases from J, with 11 bases in between. The CDR3 loop spans 14 amino acids. The chain couples TRBV6-1 to TRBJ2-7; D is perhaps TRBD1 (6 bases). The sequence derives from a man in his late teens or twenties in good health. Sequences were obtained from naive CD4+ T cells sorted from blood. The subset was: CD45RA+ positively selected. CDR3 in amino acids: CASSEAGTPDEQYF. The CDR3 DNA is TGTGCCAGCAGTGAAGCGGGGACACCGGACGAGCAGTACTTC.